The entry below describes one T cell receptor beta chain. Its antigen is not known. Germline CDR1 is MNHEY and CDR2 is SMNVEV (reference sequence). The CDR3 contains 16 residues. Trimming at V came to 0 bases and at J to 2 bases, leaving 1 base not matched to a gene. These data originate in a study of cytomegalovirus exposure and HLA in healthy donors. Points from the study as a whole: As immune exposure information, only CMV serostatus was available.

With 60 Vbeta and 13 Jbeta primers, the PCR was carried out. Assay: immunoSEQ multiplex PCR; the TCRdb copy retains only in-frame clones and omits some. The sample has fewer than 200,000 clones, 82% seen once. The sample consisted of PBMCs. The chain uses TRBV27 and TRBJ2-1, with 10 bases fitting TRBD1. The sequence was obtained from a male donor in good health and CMV-seronegative. The CDR3 region has the DNA TGTGCCAGCAGTTTATCGACAGGGGGCACCTACAATGAGCAGTTCTTC. Amino acids: CASSLSTGGTYNEQFF.